This TCR beta chain was recorded in a study of PD-L1 blockade in urothelial cancer. As for the study in general: Men with urothelial cancer arising in the bladder made up most of the 29 patients.

This CDR3 region has 10 residues. Germline loops: CDR1 MDHEN, CDR2 SYDVKM. The V gene lost 6 bases and the J gene lost 3 bases, with 3 bases spanning the gap. TCRdb's table, derived via immunoSEQ multiplex PCR, lists solely in-frame clones and lacks some. The table lists roughly 20,000 clones, around 87% of them singletons, with roughly 15% in the top ten. The sequence was obtained from a woman aged 55-70 years with urothelial cancer. This sequence joins TRBV28 and TRBJ2-7; no definite D call. The sample consisted of PBMCs, taken around atezolizumab (anti-PD-L1) treatment. In DNA, the CDR3 is TGTGCCAGCAGCAACTACGAGCAGTACTTC. Translating gives CASSNYEQYF.